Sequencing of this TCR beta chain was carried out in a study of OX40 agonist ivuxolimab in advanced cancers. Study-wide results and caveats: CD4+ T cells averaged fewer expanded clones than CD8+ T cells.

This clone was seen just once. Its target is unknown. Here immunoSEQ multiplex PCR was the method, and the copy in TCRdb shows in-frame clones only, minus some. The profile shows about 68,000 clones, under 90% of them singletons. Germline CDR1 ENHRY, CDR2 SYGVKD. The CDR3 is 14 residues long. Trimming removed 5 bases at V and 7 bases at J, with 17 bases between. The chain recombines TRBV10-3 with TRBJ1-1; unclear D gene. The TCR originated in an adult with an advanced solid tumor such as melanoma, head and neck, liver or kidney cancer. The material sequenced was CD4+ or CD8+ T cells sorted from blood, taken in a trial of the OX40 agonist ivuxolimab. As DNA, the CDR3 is TGTGCCATCAGTCCCGGACTGGAGGCCCGTGAAGCTTTCTTT. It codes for CAISPGLEAREAFF.